A selection of T cell receptor beta chains follows, all from one sample in a study of blood T cells in healthy people across ages. MiXCR was run by TCRdb on the 5' RACE reads, yielding one entry per CDR3 protein. The data show 650,000 to 1,000,000 distinct CDR3 sequences, 46% seen once. The sequencing sample was made of blood. Receptors originate from an elderly man in good health. The CDR3 runs from the conserved cysteine through the conserved F or W. D genes are given only for firm matches. The listing skips clone size in some rows; elsewhere it reads once, few, many or a size class.

V	size	J	D	CDR3	DNA
TRBV11-2	few	TRBJ2-5	-	CASSLDRGRAGETQYF	TGTGCCAGCAGCTTAGATCGTGGCAGGGCAGGGGAGACCCAGTACTTC
TRBV7-9	few	TRBJ2-1	-	CASMATPGGRRDNEQFF	TGTGCCAGCATGGCGACGCCCGGGGGAAGGAGGGACAATGAGCAGTTCTTC
TRBV24-1	-	TRBJ2-3	-	CATSDFARESTDTQYF	TGTGCCACCAGTGATTTTGCCAGGGAAAGCACAGATACGCAGTATTTT
TRBV9	-	TRBJ1-1	TRBD1	CASSGPGGSGTEAFF	TGTGCCAGCAGCGGGCCAGGGGGCAGTGGGACTGAAGCTTTCTTT
TRBV12-3/TRBV12-4	-	TRBJ2-5	-	CASSLGAEAETQYF	TGTGCCAGCAGTTTAGGGGCGGAGGCAGAGACCCAGTACTTC
TRBV24-1	-	TRBJ2-1	TRBD2	CATSDPTAGTSGREAYNEQFF	TGTGCCACCAGTGACCCGACTGCCGGGACTAGCGGGAGGGAAGCCTACAATGAGCAGTTCTTC
TRBV20-1	few	TRBJ2-7	TRBD2	CSAVGLAGSSYEQYF	TGCAGTGCTGTTGGACTAGCGGGAAGCTCCTACGAGCAGTACTTC
TRBV7-9	-	TRBJ1-1	-	CASSRTAAVSNTEAFF	TGTGCCAGCAGCCGGACGGCGGCGGTTTCGAACACTGAAGCTTTCTTT
TRBV20-1	few	TRBJ1-4	-	CSARVRVANEKLFF	TGCAGTGCTAGAGTCCGGGTGGCTAATGAAAAACTGTTTTTT
TRBV3-1	few	TRBJ2-4	-	CASSPQQKGEQYF	TGTGCCAGCAGCCCCCAGCAGAAGGGAGAGCAGTACTTC
TRBV29-1	-	TRBJ2-1	-	CSVGGDNEQFF	TGCAGCGTTGGCGGAGACAATGAGCAGTTCTTC
TRBV4-1	few	TRBJ2-1	TRBD2	CASSQTSGRLNEQFF	TGCGCCAGCAGCCAGACTAGCGGGAGGCTAAATGAGCAGTTCTTC
TRBV4-1	many	TRBJ2-7	TRBD2	CASSQVAGAYEQYF	TGCGCCAGCAGCCAAGTGGCGGGAGCCTACGAGCAGTACTTC
TRBV20-1	-	TRBJ2-4	TRBD2	CSAGPSGRGDIQYF	TGCAGTGCCGGCCCTAGCGGAAGAGGGGACATTCAGTACTTC
TRBV4-3	once	TRBJ2-5	TRBD1	CASSQAPWTGGGETQYF	TGCGCCAGCAGCCAAGCCCCCTGGACAGGCGGTGGAGAGACCCAGTACTTC
TRBV18	-	TRBJ1-4	TRBD1	CASSPSLTGVEKLFF	TGTGCCAGCTCACCATCGTTAACAGGGGTCGAAAAACTGTTTTTT
TRBV28	-	TRBJ1-5	TRBD1	CASSFSDRDNQPQHF	TGTGCCAGCAGTTTCTCGGACAGGGACAATCAGCCCCAGCATTTT
TRBV7-8	few	TRBJ2-1	-	CASSSSTLSDNEQFF	TGTGCCAGCAGCTCATCTACGCTGAGTGACAATGAGCAGTTCTTC